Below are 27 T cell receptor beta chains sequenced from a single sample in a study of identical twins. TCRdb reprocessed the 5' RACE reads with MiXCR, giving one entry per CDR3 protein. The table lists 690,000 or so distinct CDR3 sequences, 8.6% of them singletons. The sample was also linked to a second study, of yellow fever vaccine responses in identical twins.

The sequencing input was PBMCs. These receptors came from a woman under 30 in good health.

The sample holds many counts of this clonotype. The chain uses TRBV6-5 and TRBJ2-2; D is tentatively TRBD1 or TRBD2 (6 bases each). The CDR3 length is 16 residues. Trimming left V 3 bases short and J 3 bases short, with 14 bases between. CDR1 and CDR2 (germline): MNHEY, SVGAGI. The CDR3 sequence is CASSYLRGADTGELFF. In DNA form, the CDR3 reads TGTGCCAGCAGTTATTTGAGGGGGGCAGACACCGGGGAGCTGTTTTTT.

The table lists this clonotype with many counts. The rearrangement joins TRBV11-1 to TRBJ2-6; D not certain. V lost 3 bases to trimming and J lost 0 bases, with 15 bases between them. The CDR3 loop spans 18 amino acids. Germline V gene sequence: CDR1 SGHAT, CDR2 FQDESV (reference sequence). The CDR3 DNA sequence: TGTGCCAGCAGCTTTTTAGACGGACGCCCCTCTGGGGCCAACGTCCTGACTTTC. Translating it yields CASSFLDGRPSGANVLTF. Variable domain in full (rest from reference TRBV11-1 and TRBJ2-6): EAEVAQSPRYKITEKSQAVAFWCDPISGHATLYWYRQILGQGPELLVQFQDESVVDDSQLPKDRFSAERLKGVDSTLKIQPAELGDSAMYLCASSFLDGRPSGANVLTFGAGSRLTVL.

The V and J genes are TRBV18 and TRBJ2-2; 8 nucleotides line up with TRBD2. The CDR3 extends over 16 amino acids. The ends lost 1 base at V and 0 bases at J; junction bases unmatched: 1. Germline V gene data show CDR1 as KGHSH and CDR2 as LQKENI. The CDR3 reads CASSPLAGTNTGELFF. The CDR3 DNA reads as TGTGCCAGCTCACCACTAGCGGGGACGAACACCGGGGAGCTGTTTTTT.

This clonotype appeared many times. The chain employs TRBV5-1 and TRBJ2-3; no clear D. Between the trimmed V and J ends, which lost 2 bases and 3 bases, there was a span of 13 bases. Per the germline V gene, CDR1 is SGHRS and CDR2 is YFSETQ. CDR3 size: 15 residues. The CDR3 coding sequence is TGCGCCAGCAGCTTCCGAATCCTAGGAACAGATACGCAGTATTTT. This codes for CASSFRILGTDTQYF.

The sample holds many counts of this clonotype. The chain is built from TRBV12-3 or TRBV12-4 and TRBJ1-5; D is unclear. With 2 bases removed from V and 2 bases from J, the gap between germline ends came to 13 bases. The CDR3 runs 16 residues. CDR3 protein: CASSLRGGFGNQPQHF. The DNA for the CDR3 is TGTGCCAGCAGTTTACGGGGAGGGTTTGGCAATCAGCCCCAGCATTTT.

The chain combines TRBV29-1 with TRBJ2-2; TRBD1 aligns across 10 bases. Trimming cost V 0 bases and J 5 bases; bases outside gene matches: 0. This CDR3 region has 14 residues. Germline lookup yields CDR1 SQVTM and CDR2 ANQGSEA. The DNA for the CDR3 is TGCAGCGTTGAAGAGGGACAGGGGACCGGGGAGCTGTTTTTT. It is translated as CSVEEGQGTGELFF.

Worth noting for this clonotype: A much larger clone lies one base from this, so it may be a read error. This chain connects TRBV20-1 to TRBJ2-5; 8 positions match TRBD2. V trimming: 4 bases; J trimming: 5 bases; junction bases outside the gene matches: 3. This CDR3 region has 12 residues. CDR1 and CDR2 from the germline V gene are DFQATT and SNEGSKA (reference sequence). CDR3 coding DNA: TGCAGTGCTATCGGGGGGGCGGAGACCCAGTACTTC. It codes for CSAIGGAETQYF.

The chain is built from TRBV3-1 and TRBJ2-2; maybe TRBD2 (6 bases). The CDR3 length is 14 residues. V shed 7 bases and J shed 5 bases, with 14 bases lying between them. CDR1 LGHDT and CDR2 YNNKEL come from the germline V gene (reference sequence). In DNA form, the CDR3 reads TGTGCCAGCACCAGGGATGCGGGGACCGGGGAGCTGTTTTTT. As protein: CASTRDAGTGELFF.

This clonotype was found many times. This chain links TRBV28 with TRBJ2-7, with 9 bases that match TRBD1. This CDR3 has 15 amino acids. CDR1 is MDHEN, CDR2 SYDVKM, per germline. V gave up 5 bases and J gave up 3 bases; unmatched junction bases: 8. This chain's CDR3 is CASSAGTGWDYEQYF. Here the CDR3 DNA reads TGTGCCAGCAGTGCCGGGACAGGGTGGGACTACGAGCAGTACTTC. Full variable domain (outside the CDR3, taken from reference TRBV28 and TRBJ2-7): DVKVTQSSRYLVKRTGEKVFLECVQDMDHENMFWYRQDPGLGLRLIYFSYDVKMKEKGDIPEGYSVSREKKERFSLILESASTNQTSMYLCASSAGTGWDYEQYFGPGTRLTVT.

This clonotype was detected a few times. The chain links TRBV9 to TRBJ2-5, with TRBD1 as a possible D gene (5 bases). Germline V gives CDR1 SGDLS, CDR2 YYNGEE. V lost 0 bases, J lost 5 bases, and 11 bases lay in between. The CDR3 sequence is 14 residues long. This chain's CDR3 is CASSVEPGSETQYF. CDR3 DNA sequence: TGTGCCAGCAGCGTAGAACCAGGGTCTGAGACCCAGTACTTC.

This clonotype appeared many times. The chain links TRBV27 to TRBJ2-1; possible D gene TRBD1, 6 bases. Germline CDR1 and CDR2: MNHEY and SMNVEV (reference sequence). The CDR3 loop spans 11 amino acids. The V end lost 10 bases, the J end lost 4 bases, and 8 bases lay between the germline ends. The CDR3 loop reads CATTGYNEQFF. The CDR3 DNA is TGTGCCACCACAGGGTACAATGAGCAGTTCTTC.

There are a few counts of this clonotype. The CDR3 sequence is CASSPLIYNSPLHF. Written as DNA, the CDR3 is TGTGCCAGCAGCCCCTTGATCTATAATTCACCCCTCCACTTT. This chain uses TRBV7-9 with TRBJ1-6; D call uncertain. V dropped 5 bases and J dropped 3 bases, with 8 bases sitting between them. CDR1 is SEHNR and CDR2 is FQNEAQ in the germline V gene (reference sequence). The CDR3 is made up of 14 amino acids. The full variable domain, its missing parts supplied by reference TRBV7-9 and TRBJ1-6, is DTGVSQNPRHKITKRGQNVTFRCDPISEHNRLYWYRQTLGQGPEFLTYFQNEAQLEKSRLLSDRFSAERPKGSFSTLEIQRTEQGDSAMYLCASSPLIYNSPLHFGNGTRLTVT.

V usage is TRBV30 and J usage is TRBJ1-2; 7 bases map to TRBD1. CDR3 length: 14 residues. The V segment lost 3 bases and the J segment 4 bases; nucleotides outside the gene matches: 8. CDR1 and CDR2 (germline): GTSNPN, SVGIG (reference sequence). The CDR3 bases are TGTGCCTGGAGGCCCGACAGGGATCCCTATGGCTACACCTTC. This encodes CAWRPDRDPYGYTF.

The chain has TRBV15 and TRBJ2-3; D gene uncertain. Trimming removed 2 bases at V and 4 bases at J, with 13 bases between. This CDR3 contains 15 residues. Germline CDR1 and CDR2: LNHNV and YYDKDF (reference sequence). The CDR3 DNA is TGTGCCACCAGCAGACCGGACGTACAACCAGATACGCAGTATTTT. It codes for CATSRPDVQPDTQYF.

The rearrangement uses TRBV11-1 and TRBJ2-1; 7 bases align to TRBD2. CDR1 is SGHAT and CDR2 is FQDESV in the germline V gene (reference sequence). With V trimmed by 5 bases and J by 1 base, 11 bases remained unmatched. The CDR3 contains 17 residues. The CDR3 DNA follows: TGTGCCAGCAGCGGCCTGGGTCGGGAGGTTTCCTACAATGAGCAGTTCTTC. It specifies CASSGLGREVSYNEQFF.

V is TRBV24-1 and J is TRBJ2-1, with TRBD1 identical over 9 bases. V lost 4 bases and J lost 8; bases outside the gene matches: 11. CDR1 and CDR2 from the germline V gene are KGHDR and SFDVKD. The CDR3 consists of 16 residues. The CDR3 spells CATSETGGAPSYEQFF. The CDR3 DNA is TGTGCCACCAGTGAAACAGGGGGCGCCCCGTCGTATGAGCAGTTCTTC.

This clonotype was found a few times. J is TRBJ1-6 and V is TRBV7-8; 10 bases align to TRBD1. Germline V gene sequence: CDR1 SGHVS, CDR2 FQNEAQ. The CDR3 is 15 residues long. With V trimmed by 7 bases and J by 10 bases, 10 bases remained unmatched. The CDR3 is CASTHLGQGLSPLHF. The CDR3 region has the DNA TGTGCCAGCACCCACCTGGGACAGGGGTTATCACCCCTCCACTTT.

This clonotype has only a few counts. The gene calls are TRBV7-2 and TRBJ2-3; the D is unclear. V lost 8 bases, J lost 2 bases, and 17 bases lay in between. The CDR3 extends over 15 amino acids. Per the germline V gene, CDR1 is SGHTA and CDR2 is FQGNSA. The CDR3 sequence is CASCPMSGSTDTQYF. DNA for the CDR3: TGTGCCAGCTGCCCAATGTCCGGGTCCACAGATACGCAGTATTTT.

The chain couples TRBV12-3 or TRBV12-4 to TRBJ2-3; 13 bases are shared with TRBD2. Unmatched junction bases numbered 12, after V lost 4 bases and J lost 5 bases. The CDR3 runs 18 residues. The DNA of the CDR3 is TGTGCCAGCAGTTGGAGGACTAGCGGGAGTGGGGGTATAGATACGCAGTATTTT. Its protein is CASSWRTSGSGGIDTQYF.

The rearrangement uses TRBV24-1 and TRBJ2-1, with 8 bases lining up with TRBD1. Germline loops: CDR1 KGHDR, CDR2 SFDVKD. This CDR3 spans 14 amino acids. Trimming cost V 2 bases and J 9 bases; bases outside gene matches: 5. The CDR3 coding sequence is TGTGCCACCAGTGATTCAGGGGGCTGGGGTGAGCAGTTCTTC. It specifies CATSDSGGWGEQFF.

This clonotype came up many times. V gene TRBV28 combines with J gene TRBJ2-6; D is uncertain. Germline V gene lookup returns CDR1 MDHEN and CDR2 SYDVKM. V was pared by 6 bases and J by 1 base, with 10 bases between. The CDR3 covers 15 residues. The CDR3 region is CASSPIRSGANVLTF. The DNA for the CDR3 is TGTGCCAGCAGCCCCATCAGGTCTGGGGCCAACGTCCTGACTTTC.

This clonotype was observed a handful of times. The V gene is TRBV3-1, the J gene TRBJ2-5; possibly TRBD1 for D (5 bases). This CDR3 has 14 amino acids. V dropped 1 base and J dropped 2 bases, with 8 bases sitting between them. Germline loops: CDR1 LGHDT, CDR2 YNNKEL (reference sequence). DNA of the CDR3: TGTGCCAGCAGCCAAGGAAAGGGGCAAGAGACCCAGTACTTC. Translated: CASSQGKGQETQYF.

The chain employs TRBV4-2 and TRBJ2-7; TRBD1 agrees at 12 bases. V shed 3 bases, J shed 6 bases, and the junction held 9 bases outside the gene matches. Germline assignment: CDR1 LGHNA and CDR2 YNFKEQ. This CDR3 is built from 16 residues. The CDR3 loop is CASSQPSGQGAGEQYF. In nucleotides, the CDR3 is TGTGCCAGCAGCCAGCCCTCGGGACAGGGGGCAGGCGAGCAGTACTTC.

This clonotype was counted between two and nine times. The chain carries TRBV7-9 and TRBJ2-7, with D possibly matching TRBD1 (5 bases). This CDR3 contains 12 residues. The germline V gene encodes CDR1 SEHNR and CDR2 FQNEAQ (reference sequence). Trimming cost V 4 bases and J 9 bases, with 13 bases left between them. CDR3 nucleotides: TGTGCCAGCAGCTCGGACATTATGGGGCAGTACTTC. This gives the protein CASSSDIMGQYF.

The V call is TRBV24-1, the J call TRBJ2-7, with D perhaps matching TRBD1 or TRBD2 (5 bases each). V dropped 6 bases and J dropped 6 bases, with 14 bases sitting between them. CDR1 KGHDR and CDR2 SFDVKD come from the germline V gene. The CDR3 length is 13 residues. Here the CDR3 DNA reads TGTGCCACCAGTTCCGACGGTGGGGGCGAGCAGTACTTC. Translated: CATSSDGGGEQYF.

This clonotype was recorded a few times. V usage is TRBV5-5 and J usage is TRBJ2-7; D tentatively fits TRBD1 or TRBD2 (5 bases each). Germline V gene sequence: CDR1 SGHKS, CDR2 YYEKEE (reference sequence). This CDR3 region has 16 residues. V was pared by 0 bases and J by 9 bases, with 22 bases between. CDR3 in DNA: TGTGCCAGCAGCTTGGGGGGGTCTGGACTCCAAAGAAGGCAGTACTTC. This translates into CASSLGGSGLQRRQYF. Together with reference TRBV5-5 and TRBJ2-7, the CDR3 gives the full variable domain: DAGVTQSPTHLIKTRGQQVTLRCSPISGHKSVSWYQQVLGQGPQFIFQYYEKEERGRGNFPDRFSARQFPNYSSELNVNALLLGDSALYLCASSLGGSGLQRRQYFGPGTRLTVT.

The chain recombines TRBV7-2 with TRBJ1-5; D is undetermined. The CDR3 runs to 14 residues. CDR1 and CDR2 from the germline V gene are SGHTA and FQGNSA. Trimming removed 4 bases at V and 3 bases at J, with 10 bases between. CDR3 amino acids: CASSSSPSNQPQHF. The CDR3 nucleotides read TGTGCCAGCAGCTCGTCCCCATCCAATCAGCCCCAGCATTTT.